A single sample gave rise to the 31 T cell receptor beta chains below, sequenced in a study of blood T cell repertoires in COVID-19. Assay used: immunoSEQ multiplex PCR; TCRdb lists only in-frame clones, some missing. The repertoire consists of 95,000 to 110,000 clones, with over 75% occurring once and the leading ten covering 6.2%. The sequencing sample was made of peripheral blood. The receptors here all came from a human donor in a cohort sampled during active COVID-19.

This chain links TRBV28 with TRBJ2-1, with a tentative D call TRBD1 (5 bases). The germline V gene has CDR1 MDHEN and CDR2 SYDVKM. The CDR3 consists of 14 residues. V gave up 5 bases and J gave up 6 bases, with 14 bases separating them. CDR3 DNA sequence: TGTGCCAGCAGTATGTCCCAGGGCGGCAATGAGCAGTTCTTC. The encoded protein is CASSMSQGGNEQFF. The full variable domain, completed using reference TRBV28 and TRBJ2-1, is DVKVTQSSRYLVKRTGEKVFLECVQDMDHENMFWYRQDPGLGLRLIYFSYDVKMKEKGDIPEGYSVSREKKERFSLILESASTNQTSMYLCASSMSQGGNEQFFGPGTRLTVL.

V usage is TRBV10-3 and J usage is TRBJ2-5, with 10 positions matching TRBD2. V gave up 0 bases and J gave up 1 base; unmatched junction bases: 2. Germline V gives CDR1 ENHRY, CDR2 SYGVKD. The CDR3 totals 16 residues. The CDR3 protein is CAISESKRGGQETQYF. CDR3 DNA: TGTGCCATCAGTGAGTCGAAGCGGGGGGGCCAAGAGACCCAGTACTTC.

The V and J genes are TRBV28 and TRBJ2-7; possibly TRBD1 for D (5 bases). The V gene lost 5 bases and the J gene lost 5 bases, with 16 bases spanning the gap. CDR1 MDHEN and CDR2 SYDVKM come from the germline V gene. This CDR3 is 14 amino acids long. CDR3 protein: CASSPGWVENEQYF. CDR3 nucleotide sequence: TGTGCCAGCAGTCCAGGGTGGGTGGAAAACGAGCAGTACTTC.

V and J are TRBV4-2 and TRBJ2-2, with D tentatively TRBD2 (5 bases). The ends were cut back, 3 bases at V and 3 bases at J, with 17 bases in the middle. CDR3 length: 17 amino acids. Germline CDR1 is LGHNA and CDR2 is YNFKEQ. Here the CDR3 DNA reads TGTGCCAGCAGCCATCCCTTGGGCGGACTTGACACCGGGGAGCTGTTTTTT. Translation: CASSHPLGGLDTGELFF.

The V gene is TRBV5-1, the J gene TRBJ2-7, with a weak D call TRBD1 (5 bases). The V end was cut by 4 bases, the J end by 5 bases, with 13 bases between. The germline V gene has CDR1 SGHRS and CDR2 YFSETQ. There are 13 residues in the CDR3. CDR3 protein: CASSGPQGDEQYF. The CDR3 bases are TGCGCCAGCAGCGGGCCCCAGGGCGACGAGCAGTACTTC.

Points on this clone: One junction end disagrees with the germline gene, perhaps due to a read error. The chain recombines TRBV15 with TRBJ2-1; TRBD2 aligns across 9 bases. CDR1 is LNHNV, CDR2 YYDKDF, per germline (reference sequence). The CDR3 sequence is 15 residues long. As DNA, the CDR3 is TGTGCCACCAGCAGACTAGCGGGGTCCTCCAATGAGCAGTTCTTC. Translated: CATSRLAGSSNEQFF. The full variable domain, completed using reference TRBV15 and TRBJ2-1, is DAMVIQNPRYQVTQFGKPVTLSCSQTLNHNVMYWYQQKSSQAPKLLFHYYDKDFNNEADTPDNFQSRRPNTSFCFLDIRSPGLGDTAMYLCATSRLAGSSNEQFFGPGTRLTVL.

V and J are TRBV6-5 and TRBJ1-2; 7 bases match TRBD1. The germline gives CDR1 MNHEY, CDR2 SVGAGI. This CDR3 is 15 amino acids long. V shed 10 bases and J 4 bases; nucleotides not matched to a gene: 15. The CDR3 protein is CANGQDIASVYGYTF. CDR3 sequence (DNA): TGTGCCAACGGACAGGACATCGCTTCCGTCTATGGCTACACCTTC.

V is TRBV5-4 and J is TRBJ2-7, with 10 positions matching TRBD2. With 0 bases clipped from V and 2 bases from J, the junction kept 2 bases outside the gene matches. CDR1 and CDR2 (germline): SGHNT, YYREEE (reference sequence). The CDR3 has 15 amino acids. CDR3 DNA: TGTGCCAGCAGCTTGGCTAGCGGGGGTACCTACGAGCAGTACTTC. Encoded protein: CASSLASGGTYEQYF.

J is TRBJ2-7 and V is TRBV28, with D perhaps matching TRBD2 (5 bases). Germline values: CDR1 MDHEN, CDR2 SYDVKM. The CDR3 consists of 15 residues. Trimming shortened V by 6 bases and J by 1 base, and 16 bases separated the two germline ends. The CDR3 sequence is CASSQNSGISYEQYF. The CDR3 nucleotides are TGTGCCAGCAGCCAAAACTCCGGGATTTCCTACGAGCAGTACTTC.

This chain links TRBV10-3 with TRBJ2-1, with 8 positions matching TRBD2. Germline trimming cut 5 bases from V and 6 bases from J; bases unmatched to any gene: 3. The germline V gene encodes CDR1 ENHRY and CDR2 SYGVKD. The CDR3 has 13 residues. CDR3 loop: CAISPGTSNEQFF. The CDR3 DNA follows: TGTGCCATCAGTCCAGGGACTAGCAATGAGCAGTTCTTC.

J is TRBJ1-1 and V is TRBV4-1, with TRBD1 identical over 9 bases. After removal of 2 bases from V and 5 bases from J, the junction contained 6 bases not matched to a gene. This CDR3 spans 15 amino acids. CDR1 and CDR2 from the germline V gene are MGHRA and YSYEKL. This CDR3 is CASSQPTGGLTEAFF. The DNA of the CDR3 is TGCGCCAGCAGCCAACCCACAGGGGGCTTGACTGAAGCTTTCTTT.

The genes are TRBV13 and TRBJ1-6; TRBD1 matches 7 bases. CDR1 is PRHDT, CDR2 FYEKMQ, per germline (reference sequence). The CDR3 is 13 residues long. Trimming removed 6 bases from V and 14 bases from J; junction bases left unmatched: 10. CDR3 DNA sequence: TGTGCCAGCAGGATATTGGGACAGTCCACCCTCCACTTT. Its translation: CASRILGQSTLHF.

The chain employs TRBV6-6 and TRBJ2-7, with TRBD1 matching over 10 bases. The CDR3 contains 15 residues. The germline gives CDR1 MNHNY, CDR2 SVGAGI (reference sequence). V gave up 5 bases and J gave up 2 bases; unmatched junction bases: 6. In nucleotides, the CDR3 is TGTGCCAGCAGTCCCCGGGACAGGGGAACCTACGAGCAGTACTTC. Its translation is CASSPRDRGTYEQYF.

V and J are TRBV10-3 and TRBJ1-3; 8 bases fit TRBD1. Germline V gene lookup returns CDR1 ENHRY and CDR2 SYGVKD. CDR3 length equals 18 residues. V lost 5 bases, J lost 0 bases, and 12 bases stayed unmatched. CDR3 sequence reads: CAISQSDGDRSSGNTIYF. CDR3 DNA sequence: TGTGCCATCAGTCAATCCGACGGGGACAGGAGCTCTGGAAACACCATATATTTT.

This chain uses TRBV28 with TRBJ2-7, with TRBD2 matching 7 bases. The germline CDR1 and CDR2 sequences are MDHEN and SYDVKM. After removal of 6 bases from V and 0 bases from J, the junction contained 17 bases not matched to a gene. This CDR3 spans 18 amino acids. CDR3 nucleotides: TGTGCCAGCAGCTTCGCCTACTCTAGCGGACTGAGCTCCTACGAGCAGTACTTC. Translation gives CASSFAYSSGLSSYEQYF.

V gene TRBV7-3 combines with J gene TRBJ2-3; a possible D gene is TRBD1 (5 bases). This CDR3 has 17 amino acids. V was shortened by 0 bases and J by 7 bases, with 20 bases between the two germline ends. The germline CDR1 and CDR2 sequences are SGHTA and FQGTGA. CDR3 in DNA: TGTGCCAGCAGCTTAACGGGCGAGGCAGGGTCCTTGAATACGCAGTATTTT. Translation gives CASSLTGEAGSLNTQYF. Based on the CDR3 plus reference TRBV7-3 and TRBJ2-3, the full variable domain is GAGVSQTPSNKVTEKGKYVELRCDPISGHTALYWYRQSLGQGPEFLIYFQGTGAADDSGLPNDRFFAVRPEGSVSTLKIQRTERGDSAVYLCASSLTGEAGSLNTQYFGPGTRLTVL.

V gene TRBV7-9 combines with J gene TRBJ1-4, with unresolved D. The J call may be mistaken, given a closer DNA end match to TRBJ2-2. The CDR3 has 13 amino acids. Germline CDR1 is SEHNR and CDR2 is FQNEAQ (reference sequence). The CDR3 bases are TGTGCCAGCAGCTTAGGAGACTTGTTGGAGCTGTTTTTT. Its protein product is CASSLGDLLELFF.

The chain carries TRBV6-4 and TRBJ1-1, with D perhaps TRBD1 (5 bases). Germline values: CDR1 MRHNA, CDR2 SNTAGT. The CDR3 loop spans 13 amino acids. V was clipped by 3 bases and J by 5 bases, with 10 bases between them. CDR3 sequence reads: CASSEARDTEAFF. The DNA for the CDR3 is TGTGCCAGCAGTGAGGCCAGGGATACTGAAGCTTTCTTT.

V gene TRBV5-1 combines with J gene TRBJ2-1, with a possible D match to TRBD2 (6 bases). CDR3 length: 15 residues. Germline V gene data show CDR1 as SGHRS and CDR2 as YFSETQ. Trimming took off 7 bases at V and 7 bases at J, with 21 bases between the two ends. The DNA of the CDR3 is TGCGCCAGCGCCAATGCTGAATCCGGGGGAAATGAGCAGTTCTTC. It is translated as CASANAESGGNEQFF.

V usage is TRBV7-2 and J usage is TRBJ2-3; D gene uncertain. The V and J ends lost 1 base and 2 bases respectively, with 4 bases between them. Germline assignment: CDR1 SGHTA and CDR2 FQGNSA. The CDR3 loop spans 13 amino acids. Written as DNA, the CDR3 is TGTGCCAGCAGCTTAGTATCCACAGATACGCAGTATTTT. Protein sequence: CASSLVSTDTQYF.

V is TRBV28 and J is TRBJ1-3; the D gene is possibly TRBD1 (6 bases). Per the germline V gene, CDR1 is MDHEN and CDR2 is SYDVKM. The V gene lost 7 bases and the J gene lost 3 bases, with 13 bases spanning the gap. The CDR3 spans 14 residues. The DNA for the CDR3 is TGTGCCAGCACCTTAGGGGGAGTTGGAAACACCATATATTTT. Translating it yields CASTLGGVGNTIYF.

The V and J genes are TRBV7-2 and TRBJ2-1; unclear D gene. The germline V gene encodes CDR1 SGHTA and CDR2 FQGNSA. V shed 11 bases and J shed 0 bases, with 14 bases lying between them. The CDR3 contains 14 residues. For the CDR3, the DNA is TGTGCCGGTGGGTTGGGCAGCTCCTACAATGAGCAGTTCTTC. Amino acids: CAGGLGSSYNEQFF.

This clone was counted a few times. The chain's CDR3 is CASSLEGPYNSPLHF. DNA of the CDR3: TGTGCCAGCAGTTTGGAGGGCCCCTATAATTCACCCCTCCACTTT. This rearrangement joins TRBV27 to TRBJ1-6, with D hard to call. The CDR3 has 15 amino acids. CDR1 is MNHEY, CDR2 SMNVEV, per germline (reference sequence). V dropped 3 bases and J dropped 2 bases, with 8 bases sitting between them.

The chain uses TRBV6-5 and TRBJ2-5; 7 bases match TRBD2. CDR3 size: 14 residues. Germline CDR1 is MNHEY and CDR2 is SVGAGI. J gave up 4 bases and V 7 bases, and 9 bases lay outside the gene matches. In nucleotides, the CDR3 is TGTGCCAGCAAAAACCCGGGGGGAGTAGAGACCCAGTACTTC. This codes for CASKNPGGVETQYF.

The chain carries TRBV5-1 and TRBJ2-7, with 8 bases lining up with TRBD1. CDR3 length: 17 amino acids. Germline V gene lookup returns CDR1 SGHRS and CDR2 YFSETQ. The V gene end was trimmed by 0 bases and the J gene end by 1 base; junction bases not matched to a gene: 9. The CDR3 loop reads CASSLAGEGTGSYEQYF. Here the CDR3 DNA reads TGCGCCAGCAGCTTGGCAGGCGAGGGGACAGGTTCCTACGAGCAGTACTTC. Drawing the rest from reference TRBV5-1 and TRBJ2-7, the complete variable domain is KAGVTQTPRYLIKTRGQQVTLSCSPISGHRSVSWYQQTPGQGLQFLFEYFSETQRNKGNFPGRFSGRQFSNSRSEMNVSTLELGDSALYLCASSLAGEGTGSYEQYFGPGTRLTVT.

This chain uses TRBV18 with TRBJ2-3; 12 bases align to TRBD2. Germline values: CDR1 KGHSH, CDR2 LQKENI. The CDR3 covers 17 residues. V was clipped by 2 bases and J by 6 bases; unmatched bases: 9. This CDR3 is CASSPYGASGRADTQYF. The CDR3 DNA reads TGTGCCAGCTCACCATATGGGGCTAGCGGGAGGGCCGATACGCAGTATTTT. The variable domain in full, with the rest retrieved from reference TRBV18 and TRBJ2-3, is NAGVMQNPRHLVRRRGQEARLRCSPMKGHSHVYWYRQLPEEGLKFMVYLQKENIIDESGMPKERFSAEFPKEGPSILRIQQVVRGDSAAYFCASSPYGASGRADTQYFGPGTRLTVL.

The chain has TRBV7-2 and TRBJ1-4, with 8 bases fitting TRBD1. Trimming cost V 5 bases and J 8 bases; bases outside gene matches: 10. Germline loops: CDR1 SGHTA, CDR2 FQGNSA. This CDR3 spans 15 amino acids. In DNA form, the CDR3 reads TGTGCCAGCAGCCAGGCCAGGGGGCGAGACGAAAAACTGTTTTTT. Protein: CASSQARGRDEKLFF.

The count of this clone is one. The V and J genes are TRBV9 and TRBJ1-3, with D perhaps matching TRBD1 (6 bases). The CDR3 covers 15 residues. The germline V gene has CDR1 SGDLS and CDR2 YYNGEE. Trimming removed 4 bases from V and 0 bases from J, with 11 bases in between. The CDR3 DNA is TGTGCCAGCAGCCCTCGGACAGACTCTGGAAACACCATATATTTT. It is translated as CASSPRTDSGNTIYF.

The rearrangement joins TRBV11-1 to TRBJ2-5; TRBD1 matches 9 bases. Trimming removed 5 bases from V and 1 base from J; junction bases left unmatched: 5. This CDR3 contains 15 residues. In germline, CDR1 is SGHAT, CDR2 FQDESV (reference sequence). CDR3 DNA: TGTGCCAGCAGCCCGGGACAGGGACCCCAAGAGACCCAGTACTTC. Translating gives CASSPGQGPQETQYF. Together with reference TRBV11-1 and TRBJ2-5, the CDR3 gives the full variable domain: EAEVAQSPRYKITEKSQAVAFWCDPISGHATLYWYRQILGQGPELLVQFQDESVVDDSQLPKDRFSAERLKGVDSTLKIQPAELGDSAMYLCASSPGQGPQETQYFGPGTRLLVL.

The chain links TRBV6-5 to TRBJ2-7; D is perhaps TRBD1 (6 bases). The germline gives CDR1 MNHEY, CDR2 SVGAGI. V lost 2 bases and J lost 6, with 11 bases in between. The CDR3 runs 13 residues. The CDR3 sequence is CASSYAGVGEQYF. The CDR3 coding sequence is TGTGCCAGCAGTTACGCAGGGGTTGGCGAGCAGTACTTC.

This sequence joins TRBV24-1 and TRBJ1-4; 7 nucleotides line up with TRBD1. The CDR3 extends over 18 amino acids. J was trimmed by 1 base and V by 1 base; bases with no gene match: 8. The germline V gene encodes CDR1 KGHDR and CDR2 SFDVKD. CDR3 bases: TGTGCCACCAGTGATTTCGAGACAGGGCCAATAACTAATGAAAAACTGTTTTTT. Its translation: CATSDFETGPITNEKLFF.